The 25 T cell receptor beta chains presented below share a single source sample, sequenced in a study of T cells in Graves' hyperthyroidism and ophthalmopathy. Amplified regions were TCR beta CDR3 sequences from RNA transcripts. HTBI primers were employed in a first-round RT-PCR of the TCR CDR3. Using its own MiXCR run on the multiplex PCR reads, TCRdb lists one record per CDR3 protein. This table holds 700,000 or so distinct CDR3 sequences, about 17% found once. Sequenced sample: blood. Receptor source: a man between 18 and 35 years old with Graves' hyperthyroidism.

This clonotype was recorded many times. This chain connects TRBV2 to TRBJ1-6; 7 positions agree with TRBD1. Germline CDR1 is SNHLY and CDR2 is FYNNEI. This CDR3 has 13 residues. The V and J ends lost 10 bases and 9 bases, in that order; junction bases with no gene match: 9. The DNA for the CDR3 is TGTGCCACCCAGGAGGACAGGTCTTCACCCCTCCACTTT. This gives the protein CATQEDRSSPLHF.

This rearrangement joins TRBV29-1 to TRBJ1-2; D remains unclear. V was shortened by 4 bases and J by 0 bases, with 9 bases between the two germline ends. The germline CDR1 and CDR2 sequences are SQVTM and ANQGSEA. This CDR3 is 13 amino acids long. CDR3 coding DNA: TGCAGCGTTGCGGGAGAATCTAACTATGGCTACACCTTC. Its protein product is CSVAGESNYGYTF.

This clonotype was seen a few times. The chain joins TRBV29-1 to TRBJ1-2; 9 bases align to TRBD1. The V segment lost 8 bases and the J segment 6 bases; nucleotides outside the gene matches: 7. The CDR3 is 12 amino acids. The germline CDR1 and CDR2 sequences are SQVTM and ANQGSEA. CDR3 coding DNA: TGCAGCTTCCAGACAGGGGGTAATGGCTACACCTTC. It specifies CSFQTGGNGYTF.

The chain couples TRBV7-2 to TRBJ1-1; tentatively, D is TRBD1 (6 bases). Germline-derived CDR1 and CDR2 are SGHTA and FQGNSA. The V gene lost 2 bases and the J gene lost 5 bases, with 15 bases spanning the gap. The CDR3 has 15 amino acids. CDR3 in amino acids: CASSLWGADGTEAFF. The CDR3 DNA follows: TGTGCCAGCAGCTTATGGGGGGCGGACGGAACTGAAGCTTTCTTT.

Only a few counts were recorded for this clonotype. CDR3 DNA sequence: TGCAGCGGAGTGGCAGGACCTTATGGCTACACCTTC. Protein: CSGVAGPYGYTF. The chain combines TRBV29-1 with TRBJ1-2; D not resolved. Germline V gene sequence: CDR1 SQVTM, CDR2 ANQGSEA. Trimming removed 7 bases at V and 5 bases at J, with 14 bases between. The CDR3 runs to 12 residues.

This clonotype was found many times. The chain carries TRBV20-1 and TRBJ2-3; 11 nucleotides line up with TRBD2. The V gene's germline CDR1 is DFQATT and CDR2 SNEGSKA (reference sequence). The trim removed 5 bases at V and 5 bases at J, leaving 3 bases unmatched. The CDR3 runs 13 residues. CDR3 nucleotide sequence: TGCAGTGCTCCTAGCGGGAGGATAGATACGCAGTATTTT. It is translated as CSAPSGRIDTQYF.

This clonotype was detected many times. This rearrangement joins TRBV7-9 to TRBJ2-1; D unresolved. Trimming shortened V by 2 bases and J by 8 bases, and 10 bases separated the two germline ends. CDR1 is SEHNR and CDR2 is FQNEAQ in the germline V gene (reference sequence). This CDR3 has 13 residues. Here the CDR3 reads CASSLLGRDEQFF. DNA of the CDR3: TGTGCCAGCAGCTTACTCGGTAGGGATGAGCAGTTCTTC.

This clonotype has a count of ten or more. The V call is TRBV28, the J call TRBJ1-5; D not resolved. The CDR3 is made up of 16 amino acids. V lost 2 bases and J 5 bases, leaving 16 bases between the germline ends. Germline values: CDR1 MDHEN, CDR2 SYDVKM. Written as DNA, the CDR3 is TGTGCCAGCAGTTTAGGTAGGGAGGGCCAGGATCAGCCCCAGCATTTT. This encodes CASSLGREGQDQPQHF.

The chain uses TRBV6-8 and TRBJ1-5, with 12 bases lining up with TRBD1. The CDR3 is 16 residues long. CDR1 and CDR2 from the germline V gene are MNHGY and SAAAGT. The CDR3 reads CVSRDRGLGGNQPQHF. In DNA, the CDR3 is TGTGTGTCTAGGGACAGGGGGCTTGGGGGCAATCAGCCCCAGCATTTT.

This clonotype was found a few times. CDR3 loop: CASSWDIYDGYTF. Here the CDR3 DNA reads TGTGCCAGCAGTTGGGACATATACGACGGCTACACCTTC. This chain uses TRBV6-5 with TRBJ1-2; TRBD1 might be the D (6 bases). V was shortened by 4 bases and J by 8 bases, with 14 bases between the two germline ends. Germline lookup yields CDR1 MNHEY and CDR2 SVGAGI. The CDR3 sequence is 13 residues long.

This sequence joins TRBV28 and TRBJ2-7; D is perhaps TRBD1 (5 bases). Trimming removed 5 bases at V and 0 bases at J, with 17 bases between. CDR1 is MDHEN, CDR2 SYDVKM, per germline. The CDR3 has 16 amino acids. DNA for the CDR3: TGTGCCAGCAGTGCTACAGGAGACGTAAGCTCCTACGAGCAGTACTTC. The encoded protein is CASSATGDVSSYEQYF. Complete variable domain (other parts from reference TRBV28 and TRBJ2-7): DVKVTQSSRYLVKRTGEKVFLECVQDMDHENMFWYRQDPGLGLRLIYFSYDVKMKEKGDIPEGYSVSREKKERFSLILESASTNQTSMYLCASSATGDVSSYEQYFGPGTRLTVT.

This clonotype occurred many times. For the CDR3, the DNA is TGTGCCAGCGGGCAGGTCGCCACAGATACGCAGTATTTT. This codes for CASGQVATDTQYF. This chain links TRBV12-3 or TRBV12-4 with TRBJ2-3; unclear D gene. V shed 8 bases and J shed 2 bases, with 11 bases lying between them. The CDR3 spans 13 residues.

This clonotype was detected many times. The rearrangement joins TRBV14 to TRBJ2-1; a possible D gene is TRBD2 (5 bases). Germline V gene lookup returns CDR1 SGHDN and CDR2 FVKESK. CDR3 length equals 16 residues. The V gene lost 4 bases and the J gene lost 0 bases, with 13 bases spanning the gap. CDR3 DNA sequence: TGTGCCAGCAGCCGCTCCGGCCGGGGCTCCTACAATGAGCAGTTCTTC. Residues: CASSRSGRGSYNEQFF. Using reference TRBV14 and TRBJ2-1 for the parts outside the CDR3, the full variable domain is EAGVTQFPSHSVIEKGQTVTLRCDPISGHDNLYWYRRVMGKEIKFLLHFVKESKQDESGMPNNRFLAERTGGTYSTLKVQPAELEDSGVYFCASSRSGRGSYNEQFFGPGTRLTVL.

This clonotype has just a few counts. J is TRBJ2-7 and V is TRBV10-2; D is perhaps TRBD2 (6 bases). Germline CDR1 WSHSY, CDR2 SAAADI. The CDR3 consists of 14 residues. Trimming cost V 7 bases and J 2 bases, with 15 bases left between them. CDR3 bases: TGCGCCAGCACCGGGACTTCTAGGCCCTACGAGCAGTACTTC. This translates into CASTGTSRPYEQYF.

This clonotype came up a few times. V gene TRBV29-1 combines with J gene TRBJ2-3, with 10 bases matching TRBD1. CDR1 is SQVTM and CDR2 is ANQGSEA in the germline V gene. V lost 4 bases and J lost 5; bases outside the gene matches: 6. The CDR3 contains 14 residues. CDR3 amino acids: CSVAGTGEGDTQYF. In DNA, the CDR3 is TGCAGCGTTGCCGGGACAGGGGAAGGAGATACGCAGTATTTT.

Points on this clonotype: Germline and junction disagree at one end, which may indicate a read error. The gene calls are TRBV6-1 and TRBJ1-5; D uncertain. Germline CDR1 reads MNHNS; CDR2 reads SASEGT. This CDR3 contains 12 residues. The CDR3: CASREGNQSQHF. For the CDR3, the DNA is TGTGCCAGCAGGGAAGGAAATCAGTCCCAGCATTTT.

The table lists this clonotype with many counts. CDR3 in amino acids: CASSFRTLYEQYF. DNA of the CDR3: TGTGCCAGCAGCTTTAGGACTTTATACGAGCAGTACTTC. The rearrangement joins TRBV7-8 to TRBJ2-7, with a possible D match to TRBD2 (5 bases). Germline V gene lookup returns CDR1 SGHVS and CDR2 FQNEAQ. The CDR3 is 13 amino acids. Deletions cut 3 bases from V and 4 bases from J, with 10 bases between.

This clonotype turned up a few times. V and J are TRBV6-2 or TRBV6-3 and TRBJ1-5, with D maybe TRBD1 (6 bases). This CDR3 is 18 amino acids long. Trimming shortened V by 4 bases and J by 2 bases, and 21 bases separated the two germline ends. CDR1 and CDR2 from the germline V gene are MNHEY and SVGEGT. The CDR3 is CASSSGVTGGGGNQPQHF. Written as DNA, the CDR3 is TGTGCCAGCAGTTCTGGTGTAACCGGGGGCGGGGGCAATCAGCCCCAGCATTTT.

This clonotype has a count of ten or more. The chain joins TRBV30 to TRBJ2-5; the D gene is possibly TRBD1 (5 bases). The CDR3 contains 13 residues. Per germline, CDR1 GTSNPN and CDR2 SVGIG (reference sequence). V lost 5 bases to trimming and J lost 0 bases, with 10 bases between them. CDR3 residues: CAWGHTYQETQYF. Here the CDR3 DNA reads TGTGCCTGGGGACACACTTACCAAGAGACCCAGTACTTC.

This clonotype was counted ten times or more. This sequence joins TRBV18 and TRBJ1-5; the D is unclear. V was cut by 6 bases and J by 4 bases, with 10 bases left in between. CDR3 length equals 13 residues. Looked up from germline, CDR1 is KGHSH and CDR2 is LQKENI. Here the CDR3 reads CASSIGFNQPQHF. The CDR3 DNA reads TGTGCCAGCTCGATAGGGTTTAATCAGCCCCAGCATTTT.

This clonotype showed up many times. V gene TRBV7-2 combines with J gene TRBJ2-7; TRBD2 aligns across 7 bases. The length of the CDR3 is 14 residues. Germline loops: CDR1 SGHTA, CDR2 FQGNSA. J gave up 3 bases and V 2 bases, and 4 bases lay outside the gene matches. The CDR3 nucleotides read TGTGCCAGCAGCTTAATACTAGCGAGCTACGAGCAGTACTTC. It is translated as CASSLILASYEQYF.

The sample holds a few counts of this clonotype. The V and J genes are TRBV4-1 and TRBJ2-3; D possibly corresponds to TRBD2 (5 bases). The CDR3 has 16 residues. Germline CDR1 and CDR2: MGHRA and YSYEKL. Trimming stripped 0 bases from V and 2 bases from J, with 12 bases between. The CDR3 spells CASSQERGYPTDTQYF. The CDR3 region has the DNA TGCGCCAGCAGCCAAGAACGAGGGTATCCCACAGATACGCAGTATTTT.

The chain is built from TRBV4-2 and TRBJ2-7; TRBD2 agrees at 7 bases. The CDR3 covers 14 residues. The V and J ends lost 1 base and 3 bases, in that order; junction bases with no gene match: 3. Germline loops: CDR1 LGHNA, CDR2 YNFKEQ. The CDR3 reads CASSQAGGIYEQYF. CDR3 bases: TGTGCCAGCAGCCAAGCGGGAGGCATCTACGAGCAGTACTTC.

At least ten counts were recorded for this clonotype. The rearrangement links TRBV18 to TRBJ2-3, with 12 nucleotides matching TRBD2. V trimming: 5 bases; J trimming: 1 base; junction bases outside the gene matches: 7. This CDR3 spans 17 amino acids. Germline CDR1 reads KGHSH; CDR2 reads LQKENI. Written as DNA, the CDR3 is TGTGCCAGCTCAGTACTAGCGGGAGGCGATGGCACAGATACGCAGTATTTT. This codes for CASSVLAGGDGTDTQYF.

The chain combines TRBV7-9 with TRBJ2-7; D call uncertain. This CDR3 is built from 19 residues. V dropped 5 bases and J dropped 6 bases, with 32 bases sitting between them. Germline assignment: CDR1 SEHNR and CDR2 FQNEAQ (reference sequence). In DNA, the CDR3 is TGTGCCAGCAGCGTTTTGGTTTTTTTCATGAGACTCAAGAGGTCCGAGCAGTACTTC. It codes for CASSVLVFFMRLKRSEQYF.